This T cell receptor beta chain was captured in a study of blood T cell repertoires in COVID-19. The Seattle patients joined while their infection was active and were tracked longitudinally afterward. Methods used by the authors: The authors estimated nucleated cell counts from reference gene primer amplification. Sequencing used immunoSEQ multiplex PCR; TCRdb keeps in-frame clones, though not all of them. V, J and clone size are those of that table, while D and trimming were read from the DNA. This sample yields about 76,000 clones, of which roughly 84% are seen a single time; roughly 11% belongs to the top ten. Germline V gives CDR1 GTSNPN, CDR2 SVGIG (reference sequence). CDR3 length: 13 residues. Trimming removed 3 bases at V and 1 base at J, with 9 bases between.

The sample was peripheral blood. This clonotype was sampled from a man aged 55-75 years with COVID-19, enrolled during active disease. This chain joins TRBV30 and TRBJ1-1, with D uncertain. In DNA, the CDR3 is TGTGCCTGGAGCCGAGCTGAGAACACTGAAGCTTTCTTT. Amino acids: CAWSRAENTEAFF.